This TCR beta chain was captured in a study of cytomegalovirus exposure and HLA in healthy donors. Findings and caveats of the study: TRBV6-2, TRBV6-3 and some other V segments were unresolvable in 87-base-pair reads. In vitro work confirmed that three CMV-associated chains recognize CMV antigens.

The study ran its PCR with 60 Vbeta and 13 Jbeta primers. Clones were read by immunoSEQ multiplex PCR, and TCRdb kept only the in-frame ones, dropping some. The data contain approximately 110,000 clones, over 65% of them seen just once; the ten biggest clones take up around 2.3%. V was trimmed by 7 bases and J by 3 bases, leaving 12 bases between them. Germline CDR1 is ENHRY and CDR2 is SYGVKD. This CDR3 spans 13 amino acids. A note on this clone: Its antigen is as yet unknown.

The chain uses TRBV10-3 and TRBJ2-5; TRBD1 might be the D (6 bases). Sequenced input: PBMCs. This clonotype was obtained from a young woman in good health and CMV-seronegative. CDR3 amino acids: CAINRDNEETQYF. Here the CDR3 DNA reads TGTGCCATCAACCGGGACAATGAAGAGACCCAGTACTTC.